One and the same sample provided the 21 T cell receptor beta chains below, sequenced in a study of OX40 agonist ivuxolimab in advanced cancers. Method: immunoSEQ multiplex PCR; TCRdb's copy keeps in-frame clones and lacks some. Of around 71,000 clones listed, roughly 86% are singletons. The specimen comprised CD4+ or CD8+ T cells sorted from blood, sampled in a trial of the OX40 agonist ivuxolimab. Receptors originate from an adult with an advanced solid tumor such as melanoma, head and neck, liver or kidney cancer.

J is TRBJ2-1 and V is TRBV7-3; 12 bases line up with TRBD1. Germline loops: CDR1 SGHTA, CDR2 FQGTGA. The CDR3 covers 15 residues. Trimming cost V 4 bases and J 5 bases; bases outside gene matches: 3. The CDR3 DNA is TGTGCCAGCAGCTACGGGACAGGGGGCCACAATGAGCAGTTCTTC. This gives the protein CASSYGTGGHNEQFF.

The rearrangement uses TRBV19 and TRBJ2-3; TRBD1 might be the D (6 bases). V lost 7 bases to trimming and J lost 5 bases, with 16 bases between them. Germline CDR1 LNHDA, CDR2 SQIVND (reference sequence). The CDR3 is 14 amino acids. The CDR3 loop reads CASTQTGFGDTQYF. The CDR3 region has the DNA TGTGCCAGTACCCAAACAGGGTTCGGAGATACGCAGTATTTT.

This clone was found a few times. The V and J genes are TRBV5-1 and TRBJ1-1, with 8 bases aligning to TRBD1. Germline loops: CDR1 SGHRS, CDR2 YFSETQ. V lost 0 bases and J lost 6; bases outside the gene matches: 7. The CDR3 has 15 amino acids. CDR3 region: CASSLVGQGWSEAFF. The CDR3 nucleotides are TGCGCCAGCAGCTTGGTAGGACAGGGTTGGTCTGAAGCTTTCTTT. The full variable domain, in which reference TRBV5-1 and TRBJ1-1 provide the parts outside the CDR3, is KAGVTQTPRYLIKTRGQQVTLSCSPISGHRSVSWYQQTPGQGLQFLFEYFSETQRNKGNFPGRFSGRQFSNSRSEMNVSTLELGDSALYLCASSLVGQGWSEAFFGQGTRLTVV.

The chain combines TRBV19 with TRBJ1-5, with 10 positions matching TRBD1. This CDR3 is 14 amino acids long. Germline V CDR1 and CDR2: LNHDA, SQIVND (reference sequence). With V trimmed by 9 bases and J by 0 bases, 2 bases remained unmatched. The CDR3 is CASDRGLSNQPQHF. The CDR3, as DNA: TGTGCCAGCGACAGGGGGCTTAGCAATCAGCCCCAGCATTTT.

The rearrangement uses TRBV19 and TRBJ2-1, with D unclear. The CDR3 contains 13 residues. Germline CDR1 is LNHDA and CDR2 is SQIVND (reference sequence). V was pared by 7 bases and J by 5 bases, with 12 bases between. The CDR3 DNA reads TGTGCCAGTAACGAACGGCGTGACAATGAGCAGTTCTTC. Translated: CASNERRDNEQFF.

The chain uses TRBV30 and TRBJ1-2, with 8 nucleotides matching TRBD1. The CDR3 has 14 amino acids. From germline, CDR1 is GTSNPN and CDR2 SVGIG (reference sequence). V lost 3 bases, J lost 5 bases, and 8 bases stayed unmatched. This CDR3 is CAWSGPTGEYGYTF. The CDR3 DNA sequence: TGTGCCTGGAGCGGCCCGACAGGGGAGTATGGCTACACCTTC. Complete variable domain (other parts from reference TRBV30 and TRBJ1-2): SQTIHQWPATLVQPVGSPLSLECTVEGTSNPNLYWYRQAAGRGLQLLFYSVGIGQISSEVPQNLSASRPQDRQFILSSKKLLLSDSGFYLCAWSGPTGEYGYTFGSGTRLTVV.

The count of this clone is one. The identical CDR3 is also encoded by other nucleotide sequences in the sample. The V and J genes are TRBV19 and TRBJ1-4; D unresolved. Germline-derived CDR1 and CDR2 are LNHDA and SQIVND (reference sequence). The CDR3 sequence is 14 residues long. Trimming removed 1 base at V and 0 bases at J, with 3 bases between. For the CDR3, the DNA is TGTGCCAGTAGTATAGGTACAACTAATGAAAAACTGTTTTTT. It translates to CASSIGTTNEKLFF.

This clone was seen a handful of times. The chain couples TRBV4-1 to TRBJ1-2; D is unclear. CDR3 length: 14 amino acids. Trimming took off 0 bases at V and 3 bases at J, with 8 bases between the two ends. Germline assignment: CDR1 MGHRA and CDR2 YSYEKL. DNA of the CDR3: TGCGCCAGCAGCCAAGAACACGGCGACTATGGCTACACCTTC. This gives the protein CASSQEHGDYGYTF.

The chain combines TRBV30 with TRBJ2-1; D is unresolved. Trimming pared 4 bases from V and 2 bases from J, leaving 3 bases between. CDR3 length equals 11 residues. CDR1 GTSNPN and CDR2 SVGIG come from the germline V gene (reference sequence). CDR3 protein: CAWITYNEQFF. CDR3 in DNA: TGTGCCTGGATCACCTACAATGAGCAGTTCTTC.

V is TRBV18 and J is TRBJ1-1, with 8 bases that match TRBD1. CDR3 size: 13 residues. Germline V lookup: CDR1 KGHSH, CDR2 LQKENI. V shed 5 bases, J shed 8 bases, and the junction held 7 bases outside the gene matches. The CDR3 here is CASSGTGGAEAFF. CDR3 sequence (DNA): TGTGCCAGCTCAGGGACAGGAGGGGCCGAAGCTTTCTTT.

The genes are TRBV29-1 and TRBJ2-1; D is perhaps TRBD2 (6 bases). CDR1 is SQVTM, CDR2 ANQGSEA, per germline. V was shortened by 2 bases and J by 5 bases, with 10 bases between the two germline ends. The length of the CDR3 is 13 residues. This CDR3 reads CSVESWRDNEQFF. As DNA, the CDR3 is TGCAGCGTTGAATCGTGGAGGGACAATGAGCAGTTCTTC.

CDR3 loop: CASSTRTSNGETQYF. For the CDR3, the DNA is TGTGCCAGCAGCACCCGGACTAGCAACGGAGAGACCCAGTACTTC. The chain combines TRBV7-2 with TRBJ2-5, with 8 bases fitting TRBD2. Germline V CDR1 and CDR2: SGHTA, FQGNSA. This CDR3 region has 15 residues. V shed 5 bases and J 4 bases; nucleotides not matched to a gene: 9.

V is TRBV30 and J is TRBJ1-1; no reliable D call. This CDR3 spans 14 amino acids. Per germline, CDR1 GTSNPN and CDR2 SVGIG (reference sequence). V was cut by 0 bases and J by 0 bases, with 8 bases left in between. The CDR3 bases are TGTGCCTGGAGTGTACTTCAGGTGAACACTGAAGCTTTCTTT. Its protein product is CAWSVLQVNTEAFF. Based on the CDR3 plus reference TRBV30 and TRBJ1-1, the full variable domain is SQTIHQWPATLVQPVGSPLSLECTVEGTSNPNLYWYRQAAGRGLQLLFYSVGIGQISSEVPQNLSASRPQDRQFILSSKKLLLSDSGFYLCAWSVLQVNTEAFFGQGTRLTVV.

The chain uses TRBV5-1 and TRBJ2-5; D unclear. The CDR3 consists of 14 residues. V lost 0 bases, J lost 2 bases, and 8 bases lay in between. Germline lookup yields CDR1 SGHRS and CDR2 YFSETQ. The CDR3 DNA follows: TGCGCCAGCAGCTTGGTACCAACTCAAGAGACCCAGTACTTC. This encodes CASSLVPTQETQYF.

J is TRBJ1-2 and V is TRBV7-2; 7 bases line up with TRBD1. Trimming at V came to 3 bases and at J to 6 bases, leaving 10 bases not matched to a gene. CDR1 is SGHTA and CDR2 is FQGNSA in the germline V gene. This CDR3 is built from 15 residues. The CDR3 nucleotides read TGTGCCAGCAGCTTTTTCCGAACAGGGGAGGATGGCTACACCTTC. It is translated as CASSFFRTGEDGYTF.

This clone was recorded a few times. The chain recombines TRBV29-1 with TRBJ2-7; TRBD1 agrees at 10 bases. Looked up from germline, CDR1 is SQVTM and CDR2 is ANQGSEA. The V and J ends lost 4 bases and 7 bases, in that order; junction bases with no gene match: 4. The CDR3 totals 12 residues. CDR3 in DNA: TGCAGCGTTGTTAGGACAGGGGGTGAGCAGTACTTC. Translation gives CSVVRTGGEQYF.

This clone was observed a few times. The V and J genes are TRBV7-2 and TRBJ1-4; D unresolved. V gave up 0 bases and J gave up 8 bases, with 7 bases separating them. Germline loops: CDR1 SGHTA, CDR2 FQGNSA. The CDR3 contains 13 residues. Here the CDR3 reads CASSLAVEEKLFF. DNA for the CDR3: TGTGCCAGCAGCTTAGCTGTGGAGGAAAAACTGTTTTTT.

Only one count was recorded for this clone. The V gene is TRBV10-3, the J gene TRBJ2-3; D might be TRBD2 (6 bases). Germline V gene lookup returns CDR1 ENHRY and CDR2 SYGVKD. CDR3 length equals 16 residues. V was trimmed by 4 bases and J by 1 base, leaving 15 bases between them. The CDR3 protein is CAISARTTLGTDTQYF. The DNA of the CDR3 is TGTGCCATCAGTGCTCGGACTACACTTGGCACAGATACGCAGTATTTT.

The V and J genes are TRBV5-1 and TRBJ2-7; TRBD1 matches 9 bases. CDR3 length: 14 residues. V lost 4 bases to trimming and J lost 3 bases; unmatched junction nucleotides: 5. Germline-derived CDR1 and CDR2 are SGHRS and YFSETQ. The chain's CDR3 is CASSRGTGNYEQYF. CDR3 in DNA: TGCGCCAGCAGCAGAGGGACAGGGAACTACGAGCAGTACTTC.

This clone came up once. DNA for the CDR3: TGTGCCAGCAGCTTATTCAGCGGGGACAACAATGAGCAGTTCTTC. This codes for CASSLFSGDNNEQFF. This chain uses TRBV7-8 with TRBJ2-1, with D tentatively TRBD2 (7 bases). Deletions cut 2 bases from V and 5 bases from J, with 13 bases between. CDR3 length: 15 amino acids. The germline V gene has CDR1 SGHVS and CDR2 FQNEAQ.

The rearrangement links TRBV19 to TRBJ1-1; 7 nucleotides align to TRBD1. Looked up from germline, CDR1 is LNHDA and CDR2 is SQIVND (reference sequence). V was pared by 4 bases and J by 6 bases, with 8 bases of the junction left unmatched. This CDR3 has 14 amino acids. CDR3 DNA sequence: TGTGCCAGTAGTAGCCAGACAGGGTTCTCTGAAGCTTTCTTT. Translated: CASSSQTGFSEAFF. Full variable domain (outside the CDR3, taken from reference TRBV19 and TRBJ1-1): DGGITQSPKYLFRKEGQNVTLSCEQNLNHDAMYWYRQDPGQGLRLIYYSQIVNDFQKGDIAEGYSVSREKKESFPLTVTSAQKNPTAFYLCASSSQTGFSEAFFGQGTRLTVV.